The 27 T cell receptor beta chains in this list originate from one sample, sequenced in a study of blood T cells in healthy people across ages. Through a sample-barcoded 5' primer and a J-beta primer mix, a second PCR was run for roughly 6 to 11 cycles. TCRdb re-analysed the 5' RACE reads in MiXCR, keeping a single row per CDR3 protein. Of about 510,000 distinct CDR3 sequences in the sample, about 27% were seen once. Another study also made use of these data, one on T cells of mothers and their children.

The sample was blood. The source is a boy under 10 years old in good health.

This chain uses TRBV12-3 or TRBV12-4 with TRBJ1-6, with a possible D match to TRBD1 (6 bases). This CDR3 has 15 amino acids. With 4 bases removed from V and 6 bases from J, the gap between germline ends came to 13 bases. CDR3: CASSSRGAGNSPLHF. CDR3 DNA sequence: TGTGCCAGCAGTTCACGGGGGGCCGGTAATTCACCCCTCCACTTT.

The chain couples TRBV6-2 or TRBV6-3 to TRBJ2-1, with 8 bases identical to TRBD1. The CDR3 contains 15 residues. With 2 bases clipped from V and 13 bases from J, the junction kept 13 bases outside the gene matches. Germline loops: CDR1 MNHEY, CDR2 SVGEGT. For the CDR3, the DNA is TGTGCCAGCAGTTACCGGGAGTTACAGGGGGACCAACAGTTCTTC. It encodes CASSYRELQGDQQFF.

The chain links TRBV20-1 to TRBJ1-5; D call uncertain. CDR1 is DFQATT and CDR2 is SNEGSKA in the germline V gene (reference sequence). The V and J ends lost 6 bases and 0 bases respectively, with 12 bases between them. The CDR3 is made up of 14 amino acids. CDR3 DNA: TGCAGTGCCTTACGACCCTATAGCAATCAGCCCCAGCATTTT. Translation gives CSALRPYSNQPQHF.

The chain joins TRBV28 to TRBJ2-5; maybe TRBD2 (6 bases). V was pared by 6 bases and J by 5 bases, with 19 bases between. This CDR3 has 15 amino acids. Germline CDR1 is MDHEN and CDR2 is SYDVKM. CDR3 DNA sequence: TGTGCCAGCAGCGGGACTGGTAAAAGCAGGGAGACCCAGTACTTC. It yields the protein CASSGTGKSRETQYF.

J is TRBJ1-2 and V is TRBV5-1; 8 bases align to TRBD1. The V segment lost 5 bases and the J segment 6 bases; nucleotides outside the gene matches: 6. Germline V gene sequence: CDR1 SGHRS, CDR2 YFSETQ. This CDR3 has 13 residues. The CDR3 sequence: CASSFGQGNGYTF. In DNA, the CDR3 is TGCGCCAGCAGTTTCGGACAGGGTAATGGCTACACCTTC.

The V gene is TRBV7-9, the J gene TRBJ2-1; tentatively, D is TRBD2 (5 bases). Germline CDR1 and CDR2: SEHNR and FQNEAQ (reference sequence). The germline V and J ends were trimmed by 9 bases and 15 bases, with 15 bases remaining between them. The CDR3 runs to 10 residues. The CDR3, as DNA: TGTGCCAGTCCCGGCCCCCGGGGGTTCTTC. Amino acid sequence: CASPGPRGFF.

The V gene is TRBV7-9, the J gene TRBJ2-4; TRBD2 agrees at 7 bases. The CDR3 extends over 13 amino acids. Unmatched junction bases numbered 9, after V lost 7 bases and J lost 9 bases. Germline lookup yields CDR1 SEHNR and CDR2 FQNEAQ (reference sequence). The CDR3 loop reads CASTRGGEGIQYF. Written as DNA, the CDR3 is TGTGCCAGCACGCGCGGAGGGGAGGGCATTCAGTACTTC.

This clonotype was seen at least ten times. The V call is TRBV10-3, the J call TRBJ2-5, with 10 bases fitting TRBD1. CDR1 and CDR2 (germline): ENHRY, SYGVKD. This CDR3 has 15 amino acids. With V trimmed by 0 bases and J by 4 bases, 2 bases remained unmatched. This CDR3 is CAISESDRGRETQYF. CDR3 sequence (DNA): TGTGCCATCAGTGAGTCCGACAGGGGGCGAGAGACCCAGTACTTC.

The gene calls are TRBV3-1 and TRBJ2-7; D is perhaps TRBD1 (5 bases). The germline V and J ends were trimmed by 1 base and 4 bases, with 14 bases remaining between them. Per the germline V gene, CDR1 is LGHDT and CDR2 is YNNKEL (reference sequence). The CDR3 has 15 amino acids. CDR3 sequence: CASSQGPRQGYEQYF. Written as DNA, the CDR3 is TGTGCCAGCAGCCAAGGACCCAGGCAGGGATACGAGCAGTACTTC.

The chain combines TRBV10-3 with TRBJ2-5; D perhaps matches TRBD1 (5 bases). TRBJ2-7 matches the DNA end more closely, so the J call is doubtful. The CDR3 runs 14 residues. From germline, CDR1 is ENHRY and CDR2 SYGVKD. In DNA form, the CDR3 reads TGTGCCATCACCGTAGACAGCAGCTCCTACGAGCAGTACTTC. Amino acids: CAITVDSSSYEQYF.

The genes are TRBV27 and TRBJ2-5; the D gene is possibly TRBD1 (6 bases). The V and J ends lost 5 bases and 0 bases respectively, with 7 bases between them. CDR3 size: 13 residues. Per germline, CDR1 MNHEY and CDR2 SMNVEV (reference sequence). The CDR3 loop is CASSGDNQETQYF. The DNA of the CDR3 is TGTGCCAGCAGTGGGGACAACCAAGAGACCCAGTACTTC.

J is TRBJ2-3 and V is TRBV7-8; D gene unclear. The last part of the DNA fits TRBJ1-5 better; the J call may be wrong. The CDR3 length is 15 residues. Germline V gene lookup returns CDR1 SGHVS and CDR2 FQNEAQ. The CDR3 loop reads CASSLGTSDTDTQHF. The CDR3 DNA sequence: TGTGCCAGCAGCTTGGGAACTAGCGACACAGATACGCAGCATTTT.

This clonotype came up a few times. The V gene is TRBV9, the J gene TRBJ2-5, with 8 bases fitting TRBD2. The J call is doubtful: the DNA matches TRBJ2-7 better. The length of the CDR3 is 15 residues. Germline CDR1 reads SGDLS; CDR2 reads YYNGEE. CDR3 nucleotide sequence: TGTGCCAGCAGCGTAGGGGGGACCGGGGGGGACGAGCAGTACTTC. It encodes CASSVGGTGGDEQYF.

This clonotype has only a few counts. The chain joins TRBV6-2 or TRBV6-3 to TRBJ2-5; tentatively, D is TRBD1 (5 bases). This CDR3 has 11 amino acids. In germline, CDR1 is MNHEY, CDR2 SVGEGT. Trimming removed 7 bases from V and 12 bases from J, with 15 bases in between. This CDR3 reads CASTPDSSEYF. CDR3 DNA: TGTGCCAGCACCCCCGACAGTTCCGAGTACTTC.

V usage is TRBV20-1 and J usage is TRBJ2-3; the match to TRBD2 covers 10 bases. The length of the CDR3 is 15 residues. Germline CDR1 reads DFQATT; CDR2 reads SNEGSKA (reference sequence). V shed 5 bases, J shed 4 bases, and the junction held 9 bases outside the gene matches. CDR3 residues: CSARLLAGVPDTQYF. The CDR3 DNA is TGCAGTGCTCGACTTCTAGCGGGAGTTCCAGATACGCAGTATTTT.

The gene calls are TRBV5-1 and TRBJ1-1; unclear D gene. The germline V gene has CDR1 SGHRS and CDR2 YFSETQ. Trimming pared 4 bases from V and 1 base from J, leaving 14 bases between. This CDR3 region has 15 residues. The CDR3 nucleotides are TGCGCCAGCAGCCCGGACGGCTTCGGGAACACTGAAGCTTTCTTT. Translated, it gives CASSPDGFGNTEAFF.

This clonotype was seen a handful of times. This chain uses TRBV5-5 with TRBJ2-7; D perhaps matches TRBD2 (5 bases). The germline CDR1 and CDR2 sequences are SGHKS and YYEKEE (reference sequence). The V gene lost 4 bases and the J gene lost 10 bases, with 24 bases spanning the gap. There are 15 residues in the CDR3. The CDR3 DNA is TGTGCCAGCAGCCTGCTGACCTTTCTAGCCCGCGAACAGTACTTC. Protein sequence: CASSLLTFLAREQYF.

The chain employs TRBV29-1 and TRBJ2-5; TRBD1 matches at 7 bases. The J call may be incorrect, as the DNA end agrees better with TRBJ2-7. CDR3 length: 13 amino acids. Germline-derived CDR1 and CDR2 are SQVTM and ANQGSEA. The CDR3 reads CSVEPAGGYEQYF. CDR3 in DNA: TGCAGCGTTGAACCGGCAGGGGGCTACGAGCAGTACTTC.

CDR3 coding DNA: TGTGCCACCAGTGATTTCGATGGGTACGGCTACACCTTC. Its protein is CATSDFDGYGYTF. The V and J genes are TRBV24-1 and TRBJ1-2; no definite D call. From germline, CDR1 is KGHDR and CDR2 SFDVKD. This CDR3 contains 13 residues. Trimming removed 1 base at V and 8 bases at J, with 10 bases between.

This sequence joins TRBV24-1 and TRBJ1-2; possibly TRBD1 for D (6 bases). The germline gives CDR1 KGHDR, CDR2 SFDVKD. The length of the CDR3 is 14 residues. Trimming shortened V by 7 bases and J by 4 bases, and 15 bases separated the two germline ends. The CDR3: CATRQGGRRYGYTF. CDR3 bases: TGTGCCACCAGACAAGGGGGACGTCGCTATGGCTACACCTTC.

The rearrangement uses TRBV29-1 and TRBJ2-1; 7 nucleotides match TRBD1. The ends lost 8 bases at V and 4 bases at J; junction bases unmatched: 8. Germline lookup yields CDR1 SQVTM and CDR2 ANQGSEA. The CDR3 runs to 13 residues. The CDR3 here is CSIMRGRYNEQFF. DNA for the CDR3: TGCAGCATTATGAGGGGGCGATACAATGAGCAGTTCTTC.

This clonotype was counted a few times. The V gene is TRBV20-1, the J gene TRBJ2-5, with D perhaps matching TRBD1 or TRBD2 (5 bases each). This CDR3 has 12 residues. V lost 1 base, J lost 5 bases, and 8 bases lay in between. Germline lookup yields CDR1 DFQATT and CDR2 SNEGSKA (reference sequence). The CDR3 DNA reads TGCAGTGCTAGAGTGGGACCTGAGACCCAGTACTTC. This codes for CSARVGPETQYF.

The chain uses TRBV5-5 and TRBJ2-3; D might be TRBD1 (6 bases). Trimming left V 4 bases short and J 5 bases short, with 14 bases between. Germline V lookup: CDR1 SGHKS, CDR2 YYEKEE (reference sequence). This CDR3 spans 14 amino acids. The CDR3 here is CASSQGHSRDTQYF. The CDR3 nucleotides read TGTGCCAGCAGCCAGGGGCATAGTAGAGATACGCAGTATTTT.

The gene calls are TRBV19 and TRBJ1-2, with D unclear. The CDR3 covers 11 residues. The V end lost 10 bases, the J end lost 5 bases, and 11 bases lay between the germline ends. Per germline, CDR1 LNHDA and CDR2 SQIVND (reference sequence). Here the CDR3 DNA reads TGTGCCACCTGGATCGGGTATGGCTACACCTTC. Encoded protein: CATWIGYGYTF.

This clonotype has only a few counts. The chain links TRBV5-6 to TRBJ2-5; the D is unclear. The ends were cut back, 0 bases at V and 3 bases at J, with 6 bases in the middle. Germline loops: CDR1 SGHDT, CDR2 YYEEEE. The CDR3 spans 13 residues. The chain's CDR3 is CASSLAFEETQYF. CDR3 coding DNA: TGTGCCAGCAGCTTGGCCTTCGAAGAGACCCAGTACTTC. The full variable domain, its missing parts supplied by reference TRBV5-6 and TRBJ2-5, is DAGVTQSPTHLIKTRGQQVTLRCSPKSGHDTVSWYQQALGQGPQFIFQYYEEEERQRGNFPDRFSGHQFPNYSSELNVNALLLGDSALYLCASSLAFEETQYFGPGTRLLVL.

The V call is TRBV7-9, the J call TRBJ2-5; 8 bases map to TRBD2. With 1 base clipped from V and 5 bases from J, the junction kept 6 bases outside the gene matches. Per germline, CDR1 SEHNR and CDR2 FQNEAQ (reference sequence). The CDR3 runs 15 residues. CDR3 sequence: CASSLVPAGGETQYF. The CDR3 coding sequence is TGTGCCAGCAGCTTAGTCCCTGCGGGGGGTGAGACCCAGTACTTC.

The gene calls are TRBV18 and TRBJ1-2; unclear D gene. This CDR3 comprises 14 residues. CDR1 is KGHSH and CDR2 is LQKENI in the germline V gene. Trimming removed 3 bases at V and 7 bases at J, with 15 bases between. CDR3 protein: CASSPTQSGTGYTF. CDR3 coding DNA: TGTGCCAGCTCACCGACACAATCTGGAACTGGCTACACCTTC.